The 9 T cell receptor beta chains given below trace back to one sample, sequenced in a study of early T cells in non-severe SARS-CoV-2 infection. Via MiXCR, TCRdb re-called the 5' RACE reads, giving one row per CDR3 protein. The sample holds some 30,000 distinct CDR3 sequences, approximately 4.6% seen once. The sample consisted of whole blood. Receptors were obtained from an adult who was a healthcare worker with PCR-confirmed SARS-CoV-2 infection or an uninfected control (not recorded which).

This clonotype appeared many times. This chain links TRBV2 with TRBJ1-6, with a weak D call TRBD1 (6 bases). This CDR3 region has 14 residues. CDR1 is SNHLY and CDR2 is FYNNEI in the germline V gene. Trimming removed 0 bases at V and 9 bases at J, with 9 bases between. CDR3 nucleotide sequence: TGTGCCAGCAGTGAAGCAGACAGGTTTTCACCCCTCCACTTT. As protein: CASSEADRFSPLHF.

Relative to its sample, this clonotype is medium-sized. V and J are TRBV5-1 and TRBJ2-3; 9 bases fit TRBD2. Germline V CDR1 and CDR2: SGHRS, YFSETQ. The ends lost 4 bases at V and 5 bases at J; junction bases unmatched: 5. CDR3 length: 14 amino acids. CDR3 DNA: TGCGCCAGCAGCACCGGGACTAGCTTAGATACGCAGTATTTT. It codes for CASSTGTSLDTQYF.

In regard to this clonotype: This clone may be a read error of a much larger clone one base away. This chain links TRBV5-1 with TRBJ1-4; possibly TRBD1 for D (6 bases). The V end was cut by 7 bases, the J end by 5 bases, with 15 bases between. Germline CDR1 is SGHRS and CDR2 is YFSETQ. The CDR3 is 14 residues long. Here the CDR3 DNA reads TGCGCCAGCTGCGCCGGGACAAAGAATGAAAAACTGTTTTTT. Protein sequence: CASCAGTKNEKLFF.

This clonotype was seen only a few times. This sequence joins TRBV19 and TRBJ2-6; D gene unclear. This CDR3 region has 15 residues. The V end was cut by 1 base, the J end by 0 bases, with 4 bases between. CDR1 and CDR2 (germline): LNHDA, SQIVND (reference sequence). The CDR3 protein is CASSIVASGANVLTF. CDR3 DNA: TGTGCCAGTAGTATAGTGGCCTCTGGGGCCAACGTCCTGACTTTC.

The chain recombines TRBV7-9 with TRBJ2-6; 7 bases map to TRBD1. The CDR3 has 15 amino acids. V was pared by 8 bases and J by 2 bases, with 6 bases of the junction left unmatched. Germline loops: CDR1 SEHNR, CDR2 FQNEAQ (reference sequence). The CDR3 DNA is TGTGCCAGCCCAACTAGGGGGCCTGGGGCCAACGTCCTGACTTTC. Translation: CASPTRGPGANVLTF.

The sample holds many counts of this clonotype. The gene calls are TRBV10-2 and TRBJ2-1, with 10 bases lining up with TRBD2. This CDR3 is built from 15 residues. V was clipped by 5 bases and J by 6 bases; unmatched bases: 7. CDR1 is WSHSY and CDR2 is SAAADI in the germline V gene. CDR3 in amino acids: CASSPLAGVSNEQFF. The CDR3 DNA reads as TGCGCCAGCAGTCCCCTAGCGGGGGTATCCAATGAGCAGTTCTTC.

This clonotype showed up many times. The genes are TRBV30 and TRBJ2-3; D is unclear. Trimming removed 0 bases at V and 0 bases at J, with 7 bases between. Per germline, CDR1 GTSNPN and CDR2 SVGIG (reference sequence). The CDR3 covers 14 residues. CDR3 loop: CAWSVQSSTDTQYF. DNA of the CDR3: TGTGCCTGGAGTGTGCAATCTAGCACAGATACGCAGTATTTT.

The table lists this clonotype with many counts. V and J are TRBV30 and TRBJ1-5, with D uncertain. The ends were cut back, 2 bases at V and 4 bases at J, with 6 bases in the middle. Germline V gene data show CDR1 as GTSNPN and CDR2 as SVGIG (reference sequence). The CDR3 covers 12 residues. The DNA for the CDR3 is TGTGCCTGGAGTAGTAGGAATCAGCCCCAGCATTTT. Its translation is CAWSSRNQPQHF.

This clonotype was observed many times. V gene TRBV20-1 combines with J gene TRBJ2-3; 16 bases align to TRBD2. The CDR3 runs to 18 residues. Germline CDR1 and CDR2: DFQATT and SNEGSKA (reference sequence). V lost 4 bases to trimming and J lost 2 bases; unmatched junction nucleotides: 9. CDR3 amino acids: CSATSPGLAGGITDTQYF. DNA of the CDR3: TGCAGTGCTACATCCCCGGGACTAGCGGGGGGGATCACAGATACGCAGTATTTT.